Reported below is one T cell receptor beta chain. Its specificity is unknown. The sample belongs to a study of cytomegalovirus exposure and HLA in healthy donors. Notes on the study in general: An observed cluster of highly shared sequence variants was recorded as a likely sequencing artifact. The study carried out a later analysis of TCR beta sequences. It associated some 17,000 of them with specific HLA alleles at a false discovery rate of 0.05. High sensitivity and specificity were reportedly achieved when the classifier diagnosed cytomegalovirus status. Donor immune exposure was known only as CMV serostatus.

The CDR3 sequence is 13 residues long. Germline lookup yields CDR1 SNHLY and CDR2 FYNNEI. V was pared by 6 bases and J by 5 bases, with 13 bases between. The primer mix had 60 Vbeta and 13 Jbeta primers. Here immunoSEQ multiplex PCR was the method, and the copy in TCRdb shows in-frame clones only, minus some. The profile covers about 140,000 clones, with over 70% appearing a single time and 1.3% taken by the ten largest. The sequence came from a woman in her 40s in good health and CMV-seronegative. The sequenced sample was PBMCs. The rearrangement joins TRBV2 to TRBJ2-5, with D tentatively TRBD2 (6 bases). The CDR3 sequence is CASRKSRGETQYF. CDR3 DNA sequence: TGTGCCAGCAGAAAAAGTCGGGGGGAGACCCAGTACTTC.